This T cell receptor (beta chain) was sequenced in a study of blood T cell repertoires in COVID-19. About the study: Samples came from the United States, Italy and Spain, spanning acute and convalescent COVID-19. PBMCs, B-cell-depleted T cells, or T cells provided the cDNA or gDNA that made up the material.

TCRdb keeps only in-frame clones here, not all; method: immunoSEQ multiplex PCR. The table lists about 250,000 clones, around 84% of them singletons, with about 1.6% in the top ten. Trimming cost V 2 bases and J 6 bases; bases outside gene matches: 9. The germline CDR1 and CDR2 sequences are GTSNPN and SVGIG (reference sequence). CDR3 length: 15 residues. A few counts support this clone. Participants' own reports of clinical history determined their cohort assignment. Two negative PCRs, clearance, or symptom resolution characterized the recovered Cohort 3 donors. The chain recombines TRBV30 with TRBJ1-1; 10 bases agree with TRBD1. This receptor was identified in a man aged 40-49 years who had recovered from COVID-19. The sequenced material came from PBMCs or T cells enriched from blood (not recorded which). The CDR3 loop is CAWSLGDRGFAEAFF. CDR3 in DNA: TGTGCCTGGAGTCTTGGGGACAGGGGATTTGCTGAAGCTTTCTTT.